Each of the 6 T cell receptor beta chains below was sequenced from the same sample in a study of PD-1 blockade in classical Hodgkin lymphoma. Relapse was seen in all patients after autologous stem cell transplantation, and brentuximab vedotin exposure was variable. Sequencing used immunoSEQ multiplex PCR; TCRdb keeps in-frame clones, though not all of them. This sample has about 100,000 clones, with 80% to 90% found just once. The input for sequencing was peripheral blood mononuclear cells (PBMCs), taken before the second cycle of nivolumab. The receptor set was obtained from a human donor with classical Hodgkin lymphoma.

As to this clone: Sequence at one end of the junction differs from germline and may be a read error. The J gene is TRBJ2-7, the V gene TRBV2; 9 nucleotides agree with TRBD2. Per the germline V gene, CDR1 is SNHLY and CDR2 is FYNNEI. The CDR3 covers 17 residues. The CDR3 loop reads CASREGTSPGGPYEQYF. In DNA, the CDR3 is TGTGCCAGCAGGGAAGGGACTAGCCCCGGAGGGCCCTACGAGCAGTACTTC.

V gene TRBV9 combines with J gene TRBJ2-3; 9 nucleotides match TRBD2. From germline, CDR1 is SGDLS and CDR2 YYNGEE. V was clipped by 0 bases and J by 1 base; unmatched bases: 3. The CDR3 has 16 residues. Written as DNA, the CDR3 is TGTGCCAGCAGCGTAGAAGCGGGGGGAGGCACAGATACGCAGTATTTT. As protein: CASSVEAGGGTDTQYF.

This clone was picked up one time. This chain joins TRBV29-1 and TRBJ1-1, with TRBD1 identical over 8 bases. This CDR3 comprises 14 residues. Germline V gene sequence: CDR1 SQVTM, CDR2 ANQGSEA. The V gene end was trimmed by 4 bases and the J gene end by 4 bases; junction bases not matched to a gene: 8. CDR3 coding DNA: TGCAGCGTTGGAAGGACAGGGCAGGGCACTGAAGCTTTCTTT. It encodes CSVGRTGQGTEAFF.

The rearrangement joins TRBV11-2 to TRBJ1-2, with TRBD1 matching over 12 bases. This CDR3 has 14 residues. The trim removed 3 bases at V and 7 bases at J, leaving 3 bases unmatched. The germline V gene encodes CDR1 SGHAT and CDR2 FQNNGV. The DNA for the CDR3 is TGTGCCAGCAGCTTTGGGACAGGGGGCTTTGGCTACACCTTC. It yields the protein CASSFGTGGFGYTF.

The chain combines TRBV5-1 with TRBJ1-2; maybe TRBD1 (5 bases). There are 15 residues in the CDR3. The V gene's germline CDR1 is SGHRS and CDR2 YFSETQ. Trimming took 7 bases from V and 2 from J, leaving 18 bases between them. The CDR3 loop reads CASQLEGGVNYGYTF. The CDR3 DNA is TGCGCCAGCCAGCTTGAGGGAGGGGTGAACTATGGCTACACCTTC.

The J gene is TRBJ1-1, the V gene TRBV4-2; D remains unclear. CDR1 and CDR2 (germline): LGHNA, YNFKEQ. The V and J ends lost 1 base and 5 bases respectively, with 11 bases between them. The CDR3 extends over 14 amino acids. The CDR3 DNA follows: TGTGCCAGCAGCCAAGCCTCGGGCCGAACTGAAGCTTTCTTT. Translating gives CASSQASGRTEAFF.